These 11 T cell receptor beta chains were all obtained from the same sample, sequenced in a study of T cell clonotyping in hematopoietic cell transplantation. Using immunoSEQ multiplex PCR, the repertoire was profiled, and TCRdb retains in-frame clones only, with some absent. The sample includes about 70,000 clones, around 94% seen only once; the top ten take roughly 1.5%. Sequences were obtained from peripheral blood mononuclear cells. These TCRs come from a man aged 45-65 years in good health. Some clones in this sample may be carry-over from other donors' samples.

The chain couples TRBV11-2 to TRBJ2-7; the match to TRBD2 covers 11 bases. The CDR3 is 15 residues long. J lost 4 bases, V lost 5 bases, and 7 bases had no gene match. Germline assignment: CDR1 SGHAT and CDR2 FQNNGV. The CDR3 nucleotides are TGTGCCAGCAGCCTCGTAGCGGGGGGGTGGTACGAGCAGTACTTC. Amino acid sequence: CASSLVAGGWYEQYF.

The chain employs TRBV6-6 and TRBJ2-7; 10 bases are shared with TRBD2. The germline V gene encodes CDR1 MNHNY and CDR2 SVGAGI (reference sequence). V lost 4 bases to trimming and J lost 1 base; unmatched junction nucleotides: 7. The CDR3 runs to 16 residues. The CDR3: CASSSHLAGVSYEQYF. CDR3 nucleotides: TGTGCCAGCAGTTCCCACCTAGCGGGGGTTTCCTACGAGCAGTACTTC.

The J gene is TRBJ1-5, the V gene TRBV6-4; possibly TRBD1 for D (6 bases). Trimming stripped 0 bases from V and 3 bases from J, with 15 bases between. This CDR3 is 17 amino acids long. The V gene's germline CDR1 is MRHNA and CDR2 SNTAGT. The CDR3 nucleotides read TGTGCCAGCAGTGACTCCCCTGGACAGCGAATCAATCAGCCCCAGCATTTT. Amino acid sequence: CASSDSPGQRINQPQHF.

V gene TRBV29-1 combines with J gene TRBJ1-2, with a tentative D call TRBD1 (5 bases). The germline gives CDR1 SQVTM, CDR2 ANQGSEA. The CDR3 sequence is 14 residues long. Trimming left V 1 base short and J 8 bases short, with 17 bases between. The CDR3: CSVEAGLRFGGYTF. The CDR3 DNA sequence: TGCAGCGTTGAAGCGGGACTGCGCTTTGGCGGCTACACCTTC.

The V gene is TRBV5-8, the J gene TRBJ2-5; TRBD1 aligns across 10 bases. The CDR3 totals 14 residues. In germline, CDR1 is SGHTS, CDR2 YDEGEE. Trimming took 7 bases from V and 1 from J; bases not matched to a gene: 4. The chain's CDR3 is CASFRQGAQETQYF. The CDR3 DNA reads TGTGCCAGCTTCCGACAGGGGGCCCAAGAGACCCAGTACTTC.

The V gene is TRBV6-5, the J gene TRBJ2-1; 8 bases are shared with TRBD1. CDR1 and CDR2 (germline): MNHEY, SVGAGI. The CDR3 contains 15 residues. Trimming took 10 bases from V and 4 from J; bases not matched to a gene: 12. The chain's CDR3 is CATARGTGVYNEQFF. DNA for the CDR3: TGTGCCACAGCAAGGGGGACAGGAGTATACAATGAGCAGTTCTTC.

The sample holds a few counts of this clone. The rearrangement joins TRBV15 to TRBJ1-5; 9 bases are shared with TRBD1. Germline V gene data show CDR1 as LNHNV and CDR2 as YYDKDF (reference sequence). The CDR3 sequence is 17 residues long. The V and J ends lost 0 bases and 4 bases, in that order; junction bases with no gene match: 7. The CDR3 DNA is TGTGCCACCAGCAGAGAAAGCGCGGGACAGGGTAATCAGCCCCAGCATTTT. It codes for CATSRESAGQGNQPQHF. The full variable domain, in which reference TRBV15 and TRBJ1-5 provide the parts outside the CDR3, is DAMVIQNPRYQVTQFGKPVTLSCSQTLNHNVMYWYQQKSSQAPKLLFHYYDKDFNNEADTPDNFQSRRPNTSFCFLDIRSPGLGDTAMYLCATSRESAGQGNQPQHFGDGTRLSIL.

The chain has TRBV2 and TRBJ1-5; D might be TRBD1 (5 bases). This CDR3 is built from 15 residues. Trimming removed 7 bases at V and 3 bases at J, with 16 bases between. Germline assignment: CDR1 SNHLY and CDR2 FYNNEI. The CDR3 loop reads CASTLGEGNNQPQHF. The CDR3 region has the DNA TGTGCCAGCACGTTGGGGGAGGGTAACAATCAGCCCCAGCATTTT.

The chain uses TRBV27 and TRBJ1-1; no firm D call. From germline, CDR1 is MNHEY and CDR2 SMNVEV (reference sequence). CDR3 length equals 14 residues. The germline V and J ends were trimmed by 4 bases and 3 bases, with 12 bases remaining between them. The CDR3 bases are TGTGCCAGCAGTTCGCCCGCGGGATACACTGAAGCTTTCTTT. It yields the protein CASSSPAGYTEAFF.

This chain links TRBV19 with TRBJ2-7, with 7 nucleotides matching TRBD2. The CDR3 has 16 residues. CDR1 and CDR2 (germline): LNHDA, SQIVND (reference sequence). Germline trimming cut 2 bases from V and 3 bases from J; bases unmatched to any gene: 10. DNA for the CDR3: TGTGCCAGTAGTATATCCCCTAGCGGCCCCCTCTACGAGCAGTACTTC. Translation gives CASSISPSGPLYEQYF. The full variable domain, in which reference TRBV19 and TRBJ2-7 provide the parts outside the CDR3, is DGGITQSPKYLFRKEGQNVTLSCEQNLNHDAMYWYRQDPGQGLRLIYYSQIVNDFQKGDIAEGYSVSREKKESFPLTVTSAQKNPTAFYLCASSISPSGPLYEQYFGPGTRLTVT.

The chain combines TRBV19 with TRBJ2-6, with 8 bases identical to TRBD1. Per the germline V gene, CDR1 is LNHDA and CDR2 is SQIVND (reference sequence). Germline trimming cut 5 bases from V and 2 bases from J; bases unmatched to any gene: 8. The CDR3 runs to 17 residues. In DNA form, the CDR3 reads TGTGCCAGTAGTCCAGGACAGGGTGCTCCTGGGGCCAACGTCCTGACTTTC. Translated: CASSPGQGAPGANVLTF.